This TCR beta chain was identified during a study of cytomegalovirus exposure and HLA in healthy donors. In the study overall: Within an early data release were about 85 million unique TCRs drawn from HLA-typed donors. Study conclusions and caveats: On later analysis, the bulk of CMV-associated TCR beta chains appeared to be HLA-restricted. It was only CMV serostatus that was available as immune exposure information. A later analysis linked a missense variant in DCLRE1C to the trimming of TCR beta V and J genes.

Germline loops: CDR1 SNHLY, CDR2 FYNNEI. The CDR3 spans 13 residues. V lost 5 bases, J lost 3 bases, and 8 bases lay in between. Primers: 60 Vbeta forward and 13 Jbeta reverse. Here immunoSEQ multiplex PCR was the method, and the copy in TCRdb shows in-frame clones only, minus some. The data contain 80,000 to 95,000 clones, about two thirds of them singletons. Points on this clone: Its antigen is as yet unknown.

The source of this sequence is a human donor in good health. This rearrangement joins TRBV2 to TRBJ1-5; D ambiguous. The specimen sequenced was PBMCs. The CDR3 bases are TGTGCCAGCAGTTCAGGTAACAATCAGCCCCAGCATTTT. This codes for CASSSGNNQPQHF.